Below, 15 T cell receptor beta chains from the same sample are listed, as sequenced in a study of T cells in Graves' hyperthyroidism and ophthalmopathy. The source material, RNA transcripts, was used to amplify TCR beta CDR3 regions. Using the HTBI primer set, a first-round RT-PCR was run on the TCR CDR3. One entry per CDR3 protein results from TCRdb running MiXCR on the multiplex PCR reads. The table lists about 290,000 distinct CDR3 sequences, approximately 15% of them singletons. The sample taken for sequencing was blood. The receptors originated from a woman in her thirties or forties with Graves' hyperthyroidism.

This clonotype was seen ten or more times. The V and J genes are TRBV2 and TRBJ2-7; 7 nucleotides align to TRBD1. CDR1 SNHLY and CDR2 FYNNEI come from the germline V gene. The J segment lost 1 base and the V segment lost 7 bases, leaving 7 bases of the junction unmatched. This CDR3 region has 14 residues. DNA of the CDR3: TGTGCCAGCACACAGGGACAGAGATCCTACGAGCAGTACTTC. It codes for CASTQGQRSYEQYF.

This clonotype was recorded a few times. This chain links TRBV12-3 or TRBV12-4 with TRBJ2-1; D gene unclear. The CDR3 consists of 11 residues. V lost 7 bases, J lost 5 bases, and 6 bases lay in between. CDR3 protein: CASTANNEQFF. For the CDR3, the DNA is TGTGCCAGCACCGCCAACAATGAGCAGTTCTTC.

The CDR3 DNA follows: TGTGCCACCACCGGGGACAGGTACACCGGGGAGCTGTTTTTT. Protein sequence: CATTGDRYTGELFF. V is TRBV15 and J is TRBJ2-2; 8 nucleotides line up with TRBD1. The CDR3 sequence is 14 residues long. Germline V gives CDR1 LNHNV, CDR2 YYDKDF (reference sequence). V dropped 7 bases and J dropped 3; count of bases not matched to a gene: 4.

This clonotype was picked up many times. The CDR3 reads CSADRDYEQYF. The DNA of the CDR3 is TGCAGTGCCGACAGGGACTACGAGCAGTACTTC. The rearrangement joins TRBV20-1 to TRBJ2-7, with 7 nucleotides matching TRBD1. This CDR3 comprises 11 residues. Trimming at V came to 6 bases and at J to 3 bases, leaving 2 bases not matched to a gene. Looked up from germline, CDR1 is DFQATT and CDR2 is SNEGSKA (reference sequence).

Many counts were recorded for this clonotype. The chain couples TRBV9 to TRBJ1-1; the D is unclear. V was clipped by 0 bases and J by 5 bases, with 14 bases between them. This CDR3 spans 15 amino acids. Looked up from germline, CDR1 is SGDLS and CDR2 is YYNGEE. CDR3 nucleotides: TGTGCCAGCAGCGTAGACGGGGTGGGTCTGACTGAAGCTTTCTTT. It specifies CASSVDGVGLTEAFF.

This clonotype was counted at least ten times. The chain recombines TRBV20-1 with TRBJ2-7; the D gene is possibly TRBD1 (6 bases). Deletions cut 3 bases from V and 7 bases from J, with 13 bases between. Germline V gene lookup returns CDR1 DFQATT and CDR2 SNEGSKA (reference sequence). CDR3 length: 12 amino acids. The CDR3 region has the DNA TGCAGTGCTAGGATCACAGGGCGGGAGCAGTACTTC. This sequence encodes CSARITGREQYF.

CDR3 in amino acids: CASRPSGAGDEQFF. In nucleotides, the CDR3 is TGTGCCAGCAGACCCTCGGGGGCGGGCGATGAGCAGTTCTTC. The chain uses TRBV6-2 or TRBV6-3 and TRBJ2-1; possibly TRBD1 or TRBD2 for D (6 bases each). This CDR3 spans 14 amino acids. Germline V gene lookup returns CDR1 MNHEY and CDR2 SVGEGT. V lost 6 bases and J 8 bases, leaving 17 bases between the germline ends.

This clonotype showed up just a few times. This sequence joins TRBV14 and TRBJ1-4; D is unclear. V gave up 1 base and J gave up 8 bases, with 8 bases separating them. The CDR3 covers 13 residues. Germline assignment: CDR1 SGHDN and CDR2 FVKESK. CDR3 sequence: CASSQGLGEKLFF. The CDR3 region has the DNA TGTGCCAGCAGCCAAGGTTTGGGGGAAAAACTGTTTTTT.

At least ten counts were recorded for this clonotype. Written as DNA, the CDR3 is TGTGCCAGCAGTTTAGGGGCGTCGGGCACTGAAGCTTTCTTT. Translated, it gives CASSLGASGTEAFF. The chain joins TRBV12-3 or TRBV12-4 to TRBJ1-1; no definite D call. The CDR3 contains 14 residues. The ends were cut back, 1 base at V and 4 bases at J, with 10 bases in the middle.

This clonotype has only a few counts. The CDR3 DNA follows: TGCAGTGCTAGAGATACCCCCCACAGGGTTCTAGGCACTGAAGCTTTCTTT. Translating gives CSARDTPHRVLGTEAFF. This chain links TRBV20-1 with TRBJ1-1, with D perhaps TRBD1 (6 bases). The germline V gene encodes CDR1 DFQATT and CDR2 SNEGSKA (reference sequence). Between the trimmed V and J ends, which lost 0 bases and 4 bases, there was a span of 21 bases. There are 17 residues in the CDR3.

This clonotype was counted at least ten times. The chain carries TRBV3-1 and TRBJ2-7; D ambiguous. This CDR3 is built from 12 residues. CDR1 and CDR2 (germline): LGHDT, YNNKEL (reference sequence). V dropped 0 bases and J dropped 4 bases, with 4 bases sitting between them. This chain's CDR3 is CASSQDPYEQYF. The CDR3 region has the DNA TGTGCCAGCAGCCAAGACCCATACGAGCAGTACTTC.

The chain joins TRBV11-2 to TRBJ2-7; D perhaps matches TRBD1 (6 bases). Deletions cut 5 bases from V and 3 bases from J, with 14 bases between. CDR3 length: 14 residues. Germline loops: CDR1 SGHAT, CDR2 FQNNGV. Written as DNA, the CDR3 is TGTGCCAGCAGCCCCCGGACAGCAGACTACGAGCAGTACTTC. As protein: CASSPRTADYEQYF.

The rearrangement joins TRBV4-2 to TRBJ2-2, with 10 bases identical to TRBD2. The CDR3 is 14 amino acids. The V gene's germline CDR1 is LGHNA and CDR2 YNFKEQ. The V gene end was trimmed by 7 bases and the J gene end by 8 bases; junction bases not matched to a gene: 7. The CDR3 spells CASTPPSGSGELFF. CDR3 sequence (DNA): TGTGCCAGCACCCCACCTAGCGGGAGTGGGGAGCTGTTTTTT.

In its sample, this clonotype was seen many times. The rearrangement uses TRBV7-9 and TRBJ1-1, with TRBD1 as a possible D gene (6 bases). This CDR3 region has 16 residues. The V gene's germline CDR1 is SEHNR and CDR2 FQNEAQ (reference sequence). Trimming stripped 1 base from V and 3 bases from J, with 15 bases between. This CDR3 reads CASSLVAGEEDTEAFF. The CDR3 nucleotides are TGTGCCAGCAGCTTAGTTGCAGGGGAAGAGGACACTGAAGCTTTCTTT.

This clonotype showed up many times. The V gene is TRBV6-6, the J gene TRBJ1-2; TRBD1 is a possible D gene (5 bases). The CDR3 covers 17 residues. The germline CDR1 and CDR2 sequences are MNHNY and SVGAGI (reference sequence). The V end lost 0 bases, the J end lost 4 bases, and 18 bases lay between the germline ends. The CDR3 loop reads CASSYSGPKPSTYGYTF. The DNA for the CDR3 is TGTGCCAGCAGTTACTCGGGACCCAAACCTTCCACCTATGGCTACACCTTC.